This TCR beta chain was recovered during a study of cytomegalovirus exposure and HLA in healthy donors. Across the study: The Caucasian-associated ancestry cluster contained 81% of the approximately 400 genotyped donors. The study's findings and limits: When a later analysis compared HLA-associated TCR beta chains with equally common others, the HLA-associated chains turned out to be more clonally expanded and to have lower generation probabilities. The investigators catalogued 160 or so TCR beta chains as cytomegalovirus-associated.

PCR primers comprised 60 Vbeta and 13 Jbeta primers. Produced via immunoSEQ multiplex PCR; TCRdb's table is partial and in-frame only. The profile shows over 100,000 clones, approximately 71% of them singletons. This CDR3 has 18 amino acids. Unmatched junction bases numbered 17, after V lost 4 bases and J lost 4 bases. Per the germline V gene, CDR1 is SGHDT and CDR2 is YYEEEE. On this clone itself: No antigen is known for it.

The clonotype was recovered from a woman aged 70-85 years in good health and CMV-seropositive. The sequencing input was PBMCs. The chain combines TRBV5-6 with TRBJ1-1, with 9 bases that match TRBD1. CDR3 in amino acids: CASSPRTGELLFVTEAFF. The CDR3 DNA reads TGTGCCAGCAGCCCGCGGACAGGGGAGTTGTTATTTGTCACTGAAGCTTTCTTT.